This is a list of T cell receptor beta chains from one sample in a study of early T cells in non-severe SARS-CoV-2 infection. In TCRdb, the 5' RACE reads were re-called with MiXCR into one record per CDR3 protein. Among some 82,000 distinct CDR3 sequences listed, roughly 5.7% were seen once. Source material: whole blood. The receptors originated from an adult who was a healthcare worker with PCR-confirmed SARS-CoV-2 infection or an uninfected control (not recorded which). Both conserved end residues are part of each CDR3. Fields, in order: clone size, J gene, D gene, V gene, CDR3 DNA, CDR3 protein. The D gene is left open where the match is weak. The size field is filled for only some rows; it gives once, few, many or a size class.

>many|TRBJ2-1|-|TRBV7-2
TGTGCCAGCAGCGTAGGGGGGGGCCGAGACAATGAGCAGTTCTTC
CASSVGGGRDNEQFF
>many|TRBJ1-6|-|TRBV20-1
TGCAGTGCTATATCCGGGGGTGCGGATAATTCACCCCTCCACTTT
CSAISGGADNSPLHF
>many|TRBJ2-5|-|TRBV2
TGTGCCAGCAGTGAAGCGGGGCGTAACCAAGAGACCCAGTACTTC
CASSEAGRNQETQYF
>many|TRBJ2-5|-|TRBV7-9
TGTGCCAGCAGCTTATTTACTACGCAAGAGACCCAGTACTTC
CASSLFTTQETQYF
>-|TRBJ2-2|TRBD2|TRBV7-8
TGTGCCAGCAGCTTACGGCTAGCGGGACTTTCGGCCGGGGAGCTGTTTTTT
CASSLRLAGLSAGELFF
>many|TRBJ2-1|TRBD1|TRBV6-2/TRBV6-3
TGTGCCACTGCCCTTCACAGGGGCGACTACAATGAGCAGTTCTTC
CATALHRGDYNEQFF
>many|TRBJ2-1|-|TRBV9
TGTGCCAGCAGCCTGCTCGCGGGGACCGAGGATGAGCAGTTCTTC
CASSLLAGTEDEQFF
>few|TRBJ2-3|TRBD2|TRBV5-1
TGCGCCAGCAGCGCGGGACTAACCCGCACAGATACGCAGTATTTT
CASSAGLTRTDTQYF
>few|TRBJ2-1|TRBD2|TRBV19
TGTGCCAGTAGTATCAAAACTAGCGGGAGACTCCATGAGCAGTTCTTC
CASSIKTSGRLHEQFF
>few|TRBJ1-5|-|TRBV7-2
TGTGCCAGCAGTTACCAGCGGATCCCCAATCAGCCCCAGCATTTT
CASSYQRIPNQPQHF